Below, 17 T cell receptor beta chains from the same sample are listed, as sequenced in a study of T cell changes during pregnancy in multiple sclerosis. Generated by immunoSEQ multiplex PCR, the TCRdb table keeps only in-frame clones and is missing some. In the table there are about 50,000 clones, around nine tenths of which are singletons. Sequenced material: CD4+ T cells from peripheral blood mononuclear cells, taken in the second trimester of pregnancy. Source of these receptors: a female donor with multiple sclerosis, enrolled in a pregnancy study.

The genes are TRBV12-5 and TRBJ2-2, with 8 bases lining up with TRBD2. V lost 6 bases to trimming and J lost 7 bases; unmatched junction nucleotides: 13. CDR3 length: 16 residues. Germline V gene sequence: CDR1 LGHNT, CDR2 FRNRAP. CDR3 nucleotides: TGTGCTAGTGGGCTTACTGTCACTAGCGGAGTCGGGGAGCTGTTTTTT. This sequence encodes CASGLTVTSGVGELFF.

The gene calls are TRBV7-8 and TRBJ1-5, with 10 bases fitting TRBD1. CDR1 is SGHVS, CDR2 FQNEAQ, per germline. The CDR3 is 19 residues long. V lost 6 bases and J lost 2; bases outside the gene matches: 16. The DNA for the CDR3 is TGTGCCAGCAGAGGGGACAGGGGACGGTCATATGCCGGCAATCAGCCCCAGCATTTT. It is translated as CASRGDRGRSYAGNQPQHF.

The genes are TRBV5-6 and TRBJ2-7; possible D gene TRBD1, 6 bases. Germline V gene data show CDR1 as SGHDT and CDR2 as YYEEEE. The CDR3 sequence is 12 residues long. V lost 3 bases to trimming and J lost 11 bases, with 15 bases between them. For the CDR3, the DNA is TGTGCCAGCAGCTCCCTAGGACAGAGGGAGTACTTC. This encodes CASSSLGQREYF.

The rearrangement joins TRBV9 to TRBJ2-3; the D gene is possibly TRBD2 (6 bases). CDR1 is SGDLS and CDR2 is YYNGEE in the germline V gene. V gave up 3 bases and J gave up 0 bases, with 11 bases separating them. This CDR3 is 15 amino acids long. CDR3 residues: CASSARTTSTDTQYF. The CDR3 region has the DNA TGTGCCAGCAGCGCCCGGACTACTAGCACAGATACGCAGTATTTT.

The V gene is TRBV15, the J gene TRBJ1-5; 11 bases are shared with TRBD1. Germline lookup yields CDR1 LNHNV and CDR2 YYDKDF (reference sequence). V lost 1 base, J lost 4 bases, and 3 bases stayed unmatched. CDR3 length: 16 residues. Here the CDR3 DNA reads TGTGCCACCAGCAGAGGCCGGGACAGGGGGAATCAGCCCCAGCATTTT. Protein product: CATSRGRDRGNQPQHF.

This rearrangement joins TRBV19 to TRBJ1-3; a weak D match, TRBD1 (6 bases). Germline assignment: CDR1 LNHDA and CDR2 SQIVND (reference sequence). Trimming shortened V by 8 bases and J by 7 bases, and 6 bases separated the two germline ends. The CDR3 runs to 10 residues. The CDR3 loop reads CASQGNTIYF. CDR3 in DNA: TGTGCCAGTCAGGGGAACACCATATATTTT.

This chain joins TRBV11-3 and TRBJ2-1, with 8 bases fitting TRBD1. The CDR3 length is 15 residues. With V trimmed by 4 bases and J by 2 bases, 4 bases remained unmatched. Germline CDR1 and CDR2: SGHNT and YENEEA. In DNA form, the CDR3 reads TGTGCCAGCAGCTCCGACAGGGGTCCCTACAATGAGCAGTTCTTC. Translating it yields CASSSDRGPYNEQFF.

J is TRBJ1-2 and V is TRBV15, with 8 nucleotides matching TRBD1. The germline V gene encodes CDR1 LNHNV and CDR2 YYDKDF (reference sequence). The junction had 17 bases not matched to a gene; V was cut back by 9 bases and J by 8 bases. This CDR3 is 15 amino acids long. The CDR3 DNA sequence: TGTGCCACGGGAGGGAGAGGGACAGGCCCCGGGGGCTACACCTTC. It codes for CATGGRGTGPGGYTF.

This chain uses TRBV6-5 with TRBJ1-1, with TRBD1 identical over 7 bases. Germline CDR1 is MNHEY and CDR2 is SVGAGI. The CDR3 contains 15 residues. Trimming at V came to 6 bases and at J to 5 bases, leaving 12 bases not matched to a gene. The CDR3 loop reads CASSQDRLGGTEAFF. The CDR3 DNA sequence: TGTGCCAGCAGCCAGGACAGGCTGGGTGGTACTGAAGCTTTCTTT.

The chain joins TRBV29-1 to TRBJ2-3; 11 bases are shared with TRBD2. The V gene end was trimmed by 1 base and the J gene end by 4 bases; junction bases not matched to a gene: 16. Germline CDR1 is SQVTM and CDR2 is ANQGSEA. The CDR3 is made up of 19 amino acids. In DNA form, the CDR3 reads TGCAGCGTTGAAGTTGCTAGCGGGGGGCCTTCACAATCTCCAGATACGCAGTATTTT. Its protein product is CSVEVASGGPSQSPDTQYF.

V gene TRBV30 combines with J gene TRBJ2-1, with 8 bases fitting TRBD1. Germline V gene data show CDR1 as GTSNPN and CDR2 as SVGIG (reference sequence). The junction had 5 bases not matched to a gene; V was cut back by 3 bases and J by 4 bases. This CDR3 is built from 14 residues. This CDR3 is CAWRNRGMYNEQFF. The CDR3, as DNA: TGTGCCTGGAGAAACAGGGGGATGTACAATGAGCAGTTCTTC.

The gene calls are TRBV9 and TRBJ2-1; D might be TRBD2 (6 bases). The CDR3 has 14 amino acids. CDR1 is SGDLS and CDR2 is YYNGEE in the germline V gene. V dropped 0 bases and J dropped 4 bases, with 8 bases sitting between them. The CDR3 protein is CASSVGTTYNEQFF. In DNA, the CDR3 is TGTGCCAGCAGCGTAGGGACTACGTACAATGAGCAGTTCTTC.

The CDR3 sequence: CASSLAGPERGNTIYF. CDR3 in DNA: TGCGCCAGCAGCCTAGCGGGCCCAGAACGGGGAAACACCATATATTTT. The V and J genes are TRBV5-1 and TRBJ1-3; unclear D gene. CDR1 and CDR2 (germline): SGHRS, YFSETQ. The CDR3 is 16 residues long. Deletions cut 4 bases from V and 4 bases from J, with 18 bases between.

The V gene is TRBV2, the J gene TRBJ2-7, with 7 bases that match TRBD2. The CDR3 has 13 amino acids. In germline, CDR1 is SNHLY, CDR2 FYNNEI. With V trimmed by 7 bases and J by 6 bases, 9 bases remained unmatched. CDR3 region: CASKLGGAAEQYF. The CDR3 region has the DNA TGTGCCAGCAAGCTGGGAGGGGCCGCCGAGCAGTACTTC.

The V gene is TRBV7-6, the J gene TRBJ1-1; no reliable D call. Trimming removed 5 bases at V and 0 bases at J, with 10 bases between. This CDR3 comprises 14 residues. Germline CDR1 SGHVS, CDR2 FNYEAQ. CDR3 in DNA: TGTGCCAGCAGCCAACCACAAGTGAACACTGAAGCTTTCTTT. This translates into CASSQPQVNTEAFF.

The rearrangement links TRBV7-6 to TRBJ2-1; D is uncertain. Trimming took 8 bases from V and 0 from J, leaving 8 bases between them. The germline V gene encodes CDR1 SGHVS and CDR2 FNYEAQ. The CDR3 runs to 13 residues. CDR3 amino acids: CASGHNSYNEQFF. CDR3 DNA: TGTGCCAGCGGCCACAACTCCTACAATGAGCAGTTCTTC. Variable domain in full (rest from reference TRBV7-6 and TRBJ2-1): GAGVSQSPRYKVTKRGQDVALRCDPISGHVSLYWYRQALGQGPEFLTYFNYEAQQDKSGLPNDRFSAERPEGSISTLTIQRTEQRDSAMYRCASGHNSYNEQFFGPGTRLTVL.

The chain couples TRBV9 to TRBJ2-1, with 12 bases matching TRBD2. Losses at the gene ends were 5 bases for V and 10 bases for J; bases not matched to a gene: 10. The germline CDR1 and CDR2 sequences are SGDLS and YYNGEE. The CDR3 consists of 15 residues. The CDR3 region is CASSASGGVVGEQFF. Written as DNA, the CDR3 is TGTGCCAGCAGTGCTAGCGGGGGGGTTGTAGGCGAGCAGTTCTTC.